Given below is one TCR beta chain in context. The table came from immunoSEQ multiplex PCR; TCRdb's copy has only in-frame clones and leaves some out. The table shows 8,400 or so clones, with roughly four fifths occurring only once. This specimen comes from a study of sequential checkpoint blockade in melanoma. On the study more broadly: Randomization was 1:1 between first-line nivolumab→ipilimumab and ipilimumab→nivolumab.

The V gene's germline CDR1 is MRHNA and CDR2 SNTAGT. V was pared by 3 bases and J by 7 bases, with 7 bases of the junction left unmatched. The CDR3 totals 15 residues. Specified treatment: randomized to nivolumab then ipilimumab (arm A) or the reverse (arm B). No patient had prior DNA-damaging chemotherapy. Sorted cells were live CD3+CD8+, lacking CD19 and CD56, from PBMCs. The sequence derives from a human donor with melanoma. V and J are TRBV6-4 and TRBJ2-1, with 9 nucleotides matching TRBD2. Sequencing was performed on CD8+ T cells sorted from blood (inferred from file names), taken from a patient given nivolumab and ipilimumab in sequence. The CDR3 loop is CASSEGLAGSNEQFF. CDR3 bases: TGTGCCAGCAGTGAGGGGCTAGCGGGGTCAAATGAGCAGTTCTTC.